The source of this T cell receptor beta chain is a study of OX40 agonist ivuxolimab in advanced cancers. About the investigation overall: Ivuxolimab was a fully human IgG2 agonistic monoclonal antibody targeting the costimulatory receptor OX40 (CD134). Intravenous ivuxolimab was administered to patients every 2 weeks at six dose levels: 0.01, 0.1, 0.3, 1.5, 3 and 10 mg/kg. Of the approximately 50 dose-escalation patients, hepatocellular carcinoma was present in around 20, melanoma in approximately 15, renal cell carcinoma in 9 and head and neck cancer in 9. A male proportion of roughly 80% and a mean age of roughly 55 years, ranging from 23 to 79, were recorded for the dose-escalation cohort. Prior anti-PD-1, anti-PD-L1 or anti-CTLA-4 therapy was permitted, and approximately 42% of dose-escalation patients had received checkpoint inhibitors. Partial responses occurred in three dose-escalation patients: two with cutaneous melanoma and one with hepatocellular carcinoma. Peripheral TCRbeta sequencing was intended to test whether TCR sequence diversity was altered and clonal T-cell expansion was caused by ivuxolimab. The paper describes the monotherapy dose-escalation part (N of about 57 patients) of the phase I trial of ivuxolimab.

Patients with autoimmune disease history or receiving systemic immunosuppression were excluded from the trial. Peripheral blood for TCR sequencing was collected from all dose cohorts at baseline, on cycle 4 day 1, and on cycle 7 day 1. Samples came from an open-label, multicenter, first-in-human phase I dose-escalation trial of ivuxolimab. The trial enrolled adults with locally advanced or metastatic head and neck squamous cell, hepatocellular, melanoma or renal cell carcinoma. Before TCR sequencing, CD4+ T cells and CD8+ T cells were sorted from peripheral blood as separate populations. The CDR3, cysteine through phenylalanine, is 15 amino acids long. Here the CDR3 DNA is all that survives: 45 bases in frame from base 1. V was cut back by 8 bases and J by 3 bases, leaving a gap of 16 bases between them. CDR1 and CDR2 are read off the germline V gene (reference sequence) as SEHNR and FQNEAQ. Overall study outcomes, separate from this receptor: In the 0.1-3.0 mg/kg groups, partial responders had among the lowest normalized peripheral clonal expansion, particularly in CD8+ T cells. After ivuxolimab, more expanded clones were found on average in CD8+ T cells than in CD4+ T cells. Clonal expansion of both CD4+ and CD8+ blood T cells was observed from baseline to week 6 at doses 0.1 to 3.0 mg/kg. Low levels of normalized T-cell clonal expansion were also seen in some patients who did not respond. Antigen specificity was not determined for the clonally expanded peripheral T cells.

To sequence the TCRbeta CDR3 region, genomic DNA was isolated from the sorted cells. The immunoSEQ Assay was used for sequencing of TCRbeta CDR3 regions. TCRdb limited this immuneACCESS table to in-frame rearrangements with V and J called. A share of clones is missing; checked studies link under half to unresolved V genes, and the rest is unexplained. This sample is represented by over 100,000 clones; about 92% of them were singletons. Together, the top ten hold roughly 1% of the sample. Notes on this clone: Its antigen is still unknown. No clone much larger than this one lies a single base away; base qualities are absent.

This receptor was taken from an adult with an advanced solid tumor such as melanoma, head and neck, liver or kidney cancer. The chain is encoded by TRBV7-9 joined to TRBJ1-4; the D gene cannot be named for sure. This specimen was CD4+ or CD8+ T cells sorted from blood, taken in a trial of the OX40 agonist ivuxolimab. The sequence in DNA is TGTGCCAGCCAGCCTCGGAGTTATCCTAATGAAAAACTGTTTTTT. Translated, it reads CASQPRSYPNEKLFF. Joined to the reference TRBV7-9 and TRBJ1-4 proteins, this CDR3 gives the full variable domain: DTGVSQNPRHKITKRGQNVTFRCDPISEHNRLYWYRQTLGQGPEFLTYFQNEAQLEKSRLLSDRFSAERPKGSFSTLEIQRTEQGDSAMYLCASQPRSYPNEKLFFGSGTQLSVL.